Listed below are T cell receptor beta chains from one sample, sequenced in a study of glioma-infiltrating T cells. TCRdb processed the multiplex PCR reads anew with MiXCR; each CDR3 protein has one entry. This sample carries 44,000 or so distinct CDR3 sequences, around 20% of them seen once, and the ten largest clones take approximately 6.4%. The specimen sequenced was glioma tissue, nonneoplastic brain tissue, or PBMCs (not recorded which). The receptors here all came from a human donor with low-grade glioma or glioblastoma, undergoing nonglioma brain surgery, or in good health (not recorded which). Both conserved end residues are part of each CDR3. The order of the fields is D gene, J gene, V gene, CDR3 protein. D genes are given only for firm matches.

>-|TRBJ1-2|TRBV4-2
CASSQEVAGNYGYTF
>-|TRBJ2-1|TRBV20-1
CSAKAPTFDEQFF
>-|TRBJ2-7|TRBV20-1
CSALPLGTYEQYF
>TRBD1|TRBJ1-1|TRBV6-1
CASRTRTGSIEAFF
>-|TRBJ2-5|TRBV29-1
CSVGPPHSGTKQETQYF
>TRBD1|TRBJ1-2|TRBV4-1
CASSQDPGQGYGYTF
>-|TRBJ1-5|TRBV28
CASRSRWGNNQPQHF
>-|TRBJ2-1|TRBV7-9
CASSLGRGTNNEQFF
>-|TRBJ2-3|TRBV5-6
CASSLGAGQRATDTQYF
>-|TRBJ2-3|TRBV20-1
CSAIPIPGDTDTQYF
>TRBD1|TRBJ2-7|TRBV28
CASSPTGAQPFYYEQYF
>-|TRBJ2-7|TRBV20-1
CSPGAANYEQYF
>-|TRBJ2-1|TRBV15
CATSPGDTVMDKQFF
>-|TRBJ1-2|TRBV20-1
CSARSTPQEGAYYGYTF
>TRBD2|TRBJ2-7|TRBV2
CASRGTSVNEQYF
>-|TRBJ1-5|TRBV12-3/TRBV12-4
CASRTQGSGNQPQHF
>TRBD2|TRBJ2-1|TRBV6-2/TRBV6-3
CASSYDGGRYNEQFF
>-|TRBJ1-1|TRBV2
CATLDSRGTEAFF
>TRBD1|TRBJ1-3|TRBV27
CASSQGQGPGNTIYF
>TRBD2|TRBJ2-5|TRBV5-1
CASGGVAGVAETQYF
>-|TRBJ2-7|TRBV7-9
CASSLFSLGESYEQYF
>-|TRBJ1-1|TRBV19
CASSTRTWTTEAFF
>TRBD1|TRBJ2-3|TRBV20-1
CSAIGTAADTQYF
>-|TRBJ1-1|TRBV7-8
CASSFVNTEAFF
>-|TRBJ1-1|TRBV2
CASSGGGSTEAFF
>TRBD2|TRBJ2-3|TRBV6-1
CGSGGAYDTQYF
>-|TRBJ2-1|TRBV7-9
CASSLDGYNEQFF
>-|TRBJ1-1|TRBV12-3/TRBV12-4
CASNTRGLAEAFF
>TRBD1|TRBJ2-3|TRBV11-2
CASSGGDSPHTQYF
>TRBD1|TRBJ1-2|TRBV9
CASSSGQGYGYTF
>-|TRBJ2-1|TRBV6-2/TRBV6-3
CASQAGGLDEQFF
>TRBD1|TRBJ1-1|TRBV2
CASSETGSSANTEAFF
>-|TRBJ1-6|TRBV5-4
CASSSLNSPLHF
>-|TRBJ1-1|TRBV20-1
CSARYPRRQECTEAFF
>-|TRBJ2-5|TRBV18
CASSPRGKEETQYF
>-|TRBJ1-1|TRBV28
CASSLARGTTEAFF
>TRBD2|TRBJ2-7|TRBV18
CPSSPPESGRGTLLAYEQYF
>TRBD1|TRBJ2-7|TRBV20-1
CSASGTGGFSYEQYF
>-|TRBJ1-5|TRBV13
CASSRGRGRGSNQPQHF
>-|TRBJ1-3|TRBV20-1
CSARDPVQDHSGNTIYF
>TRBD1|TRBJ2-4|TRBV6-2/TRBV6-3
CASSYDTGGDIQYF
>TRBD1|TRBJ2-1|TRBV27
CASSTRQGLNEQFF
>-|TRBJ1-5|TRBV7-2
CASSDGRGHQPQHF
>-|TRBJ1-2|TRBV12-5
CASAMSGVNYGYTF
>TRBD1|TRBJ2-3|TRBV7-9
CASSFRSGTAATDTQYF
>-|TRBJ2-3|TRBV3-1
CASSQNPNTQYF
>TRBD1|TRBJ1-1|TRBV29-1
CSVEDQGARAFF